Below are 28 T cell receptor beta chains sequenced from a single sample in a study of brain T cells in children with intractable seizures. Regarding time point: blood from clinic visit 5 months post-surgery; TSC patient then seizure free. The table came from immunoSEQ multiplex PCR; TCRdb's copy has only in-frame clones and leaves some out. The repertoire includes about 340,000 clones, roughly 92% of them detected once, and about 5.8% sits in the top ten. Sequenced here: peripheral blood, sampled more than 4 months after surgery. Source of these receptors: a boy younger than two with tuberous sclerosis and intractable seizures.

The chain couples TRBV13 to TRBJ2-1; D gene unclear. The germline V and J ends were trimmed by 4 bases and 6 bases, with 16 bases remaining between them. Germline V gene lookup returns CDR1 PRHDT and CDR2 FYEKMQ (reference sequence). This CDR3 contains 15 residues. CDR3 loop: CASSSPNGWANEQFF. DNA of the CDR3: TGTGCCAGCAGCTCACCGAATGGTTGGGCCAATGAGCAGTTCTTC. The entire variable domain, with the rest obtained from reference TRBV13 and TRBJ2-1, is as follows: AAGVIQSPRHLIKEKRETATLKCYPIPRHDTVYWYQQGPGQDPQFLISFYEKMQSDKGSIPDRFSAQQFSDYHSELNMSSLELGDSALYFCASSSPNGWANEQFFGPGTRLTVL.

This chain connects TRBV10-1 to TRBJ2-1; TRBD2 matches 8 bases. CDR1 WNHNN and CDR2 SYGVQD come from the germline V gene (reference sequence). J was trimmed by 8 bases and V by 5 bases; bases with no gene match: 17. There are 17 residues in the CDR3. This CDR3 is CASSPRRERSGRYEQFF. In DNA, the CDR3 is TGCGCCAGCAGTCCCCGGAGAGAGAGAAGCGGGAGATATGAGCAGTTCTTC.

V gene TRBV29-1 combines with J gene TRBJ2-1, with 11 positions matching TRBD1. V trimming: 4 bases; J trimming: 6 bases; junction bases outside the gene matches: 5. Germline V gene lookup returns CDR1 SQVTM and CDR2 ANQGSEA. This CDR3 spans 14 amino acids. The CDR3 reads CSVVPGQGGNEQFF. The DNA of the CDR3 is TGCAGCGTTGTTCCGGGACAGGGGGGCAATGAGCAGTTCTTC.

In the case of this clone: Without the conserved terminal phenylalanine or tryptophan, this CDR3 likely stems from a read error. No DNA is shown, since the ends of the CDR3 on it are uncertain; the CDR3 is the one TCRdb lists. Other DNA sequences in the same sample also yield this CDR3. The chain has TRBV7-9 and TRBJ1-1. Germline V gives CDR1 SEHNR, CDR2 FQNEAQ (reference sequence). 13 amino acids form the CDR3, both terminal residues included. Here the CDR3 reads CASSPPPWTVLWC.

In its sample, this clone was seen once. The genes are TRBV7-9 and TRBJ1-1; TRBD1 matches 10 bases. Germline V gene data show CDR1 as SEHNR and CDR2 as FQNEAQ (reference sequence). V lost 7 bases, J lost 12 bases, and 11 bases stayed unmatched. This CDR3 is 13 amino acids long. CDR3 amino acids: CASNIPGQGLSFF. The CDR3 DNA sequence: TGTGCCAGCAACATCCCGGGACAGGGGTTGTCTTTCTTT. The full variable domain, rest sourced from reference TRBV7-9 and TRBJ1-1, is DTGVSQNPRHKITKRGQNVTFRCDPISEHNRLYWYRQTLGQGPEFLTYFQNEAQLEKSRLLSDRFSAERPKGSFSTLEIQRTEQGDSAMYLCASNIPGQGLSFFGQGTRLTVV.

The chain employs TRBV2 and TRBJ2-7; TRBD1 agrees at 9 bases. This CDR3 is 16 amino acids long. Germline V CDR1 and CDR2: SNHLY, FYNNEI. J was trimmed by 6 bases and V by 1 base; bases with no gene match: 10. CDR3 sequence (DNA): TGTGCCAGCAGTGAAGTGGGGGGGGACAGGGCTGGCGAGCAGTACTTC. Residues: CASSEVGGDRAGEQYF. Together with reference TRBV2 and TRBJ2-7, the CDR3 gives the full variable domain: EPEVTQTPSHQVTQMGQEVILRCVPISNHLYFYWYRQILGQKVEFLVSFYNNEISEKSEIFDDQFSVERPDGSNFTLKIRSTKLEDSAMYFCASSEVGGDRAGEQYFGPGTRLTVT.

V usage is TRBV7-8 and J usage is TRBJ1-2; TRBD1 is a possible D gene (5 bases). The V and J ends lost 3 bases and 10 bases respectively, with 15 bases between them. The CDR3 sequence is 13 residues long. In germline, CDR1 is SGHVS, CDR2 FQNEAQ. CDR3 region: CASSFSGGDLYTF. DNA for the CDR3: TGTGCCAGCAGCTTCTCGGGAGGGGACCTCTACACCTTC.

The chain is built from TRBV14 and TRBJ1-2, with 9 bases identical to TRBD1. The CDR3 contains 15 residues. J was trimmed by 4 bases and V by 5 bases; bases with no gene match: 8. The germline gives CDR1 SGHDN, CDR2 FVKESK. CDR3 region: CASSWTGAGGYGYTF. DNA for the CDR3: TGTGCCAGCAGCTGGACAGGGGCCGGCGGCTATGGCTACACCTTC.

This clone was found once. V gene TRBV3-1 (or the pseudogene TRBV3-2) combines with J gene TRBJ2-7, with 10 bases fitting TRBD2. This CDR3 comprises 14 residues. V was pared by 4 bases and J by 2 bases, with 2 bases of the junction left unmatched. Per germline, CDR1 LGHDT and CDR2 YNNKEL (reference sequence). CDR3 sequence (DNA): TGTGCCAGCAGCCCACTAGCGGGGCCCTACGAGCAGTACTTC. This sequence encodes CASSPLAGPYEQYF.

This chain links TRBV7-6 with TRBJ1-1; D is ambiguous. Germline CDR1 is SGHVS and CDR2 is FNYEAQ. The CDR3 has 15 residues. Trimming took off 5 bases at V and 1 base at J, with 14 bases between the two ends. The CDR3, as DNA: TGTGCCAGCAGCCGTGGGCTAGGTTCGAACACTGAAGCTTTCTTT. It codes for CASSRGLGSNTEAFF.

J is TRBJ2-2 and V is TRBV6-2 or TRBV6-3; D possibly corresponds to TRBD1 (5 bases). Trimming removed 6 bases from V and 3 bases from J, with 20 bases in between. The CDR3 spans 17 residues. Germline V gene data show CDR1 as MNHEY and CDR2 as SVGEGT. The CDR3: CASSPTHQGTDTGELFF. The CDR3 DNA follows: TGTGCCAGCAGCCCTACCCACCAGGGAACCGACACCGGGGAGCTGTTTTTT.

As to this clone: The sample contains more than one DNA sequence encoding this CDR3. The rearrangement links TRBV5-1 to TRBJ2-3; 11 nucleotides match TRBD2. Germline V CDR1 and CDR2: SGHRS, YFSETQ. This CDR3 region has 15 residues. The trim removed 4 bases at V and 1 base at J, leaving 2 bases unmatched. CDR3 protein: CASSLGLAGTDTQYF. The CDR3, as DNA: TGCGCCAGCAGCCTGGGACTAGCGGGCACAGATACGCAGTATTTT.

The chain joins TRBV6-5 to TRBJ2-7; 12 bases agree with TRBD2. CDR3 length equals 13 residues. The germline V gene has CDR1 MNHEY and CDR2 SVGAGI. Trimming removed 9 bases from V and 4 bases from J; junction bases left unmatched: 4. The DNA for the CDR3 is TGTGCCAGATCCGGGACTAGCGGGTACGAGCAGTACTTC. It encodes CARSGTSGYEQYF.

The DNA of the CDR3 is TGTGCCAGCAACAAACGGGGGGGCCCTAATGAAAAACTGTTTTTT. As protein: CASNKRGGPNEKLFF. V usage is TRBV6-5 and J usage is TRBJ1-4; tentatively, D is TRBD1 (6 bases). The V gene lost 7 bases and the J gene lost 3 bases, with 15 bases spanning the gap. The germline CDR1 and CDR2 sequences are MNHEY and SVGAGI. CDR3 length equals 15 residues.

The chain uses TRBV5-1 and TRBJ1-1, with TRBD1 identical over 10 bases. Trimming removed 0 bases from V and 1 base from J; junction bases left unmatched: 0. Germline V gives CDR1 SGHRS, CDR2 YFSETQ. The CDR3 totals 15 residues. CDR3 amino acids: CASSLGQGANTEAFF. In DNA, the CDR3 is TGCGCCAGCAGCTTGGGACAGGGGGCGAACACTGAAGCTTTCTTT. The full variable domain, rest sourced from reference TRBV5-1 and TRBJ1-1, is KAGVTQTPRYLIKTRGQQVTLSCSPISGHRSVSWYQQTPGQGLQFLFEYFSETQRNKGNFPGRFSGRQFSNSRSEMNVSTLELGDSALYLCASSLGQGANTEAFFGQGTRLTVV.

The J gene is TRBJ1-1, the V gene TRBV5-1; 9 bases map to TRBD1. Trimming cost V 0 bases and J 8 bases; bases outside gene matches: 11. Looked up from germline, CDR1 is SGHRS and CDR2 is YFSETQ. The CDR3 is 16 amino acids. In DNA, the CDR3 is TGCGCCAGCAGCTTGGCGGGGACAGGGTGGGAACCCGAAGCTTTCTTT. Residues: CASSLAGTGWEPEAFF. Drawing the rest from reference TRBV5-1 and TRBJ1-1, the complete variable domain is KAGVTQTPRYLIKTRGQQVTLSCSPISGHRSVSWYQQTPGQGLQFLFEYFSETQRNKGNFPGRFSGRQFSNSRSEMNVSTLELGDSALYLCASSLAGTGWEPEAFFGQGTRLTVV.

The rearrangement uses TRBV25-1 and TRBJ2-7; tentatively, D is TRBD1 or TRBD2 (5 bases each). V dropped 4 bases and J dropped 5 bases, with 12 bases sitting between them. CDR3 size: 13 residues. Germline CDR1 is MGHDK and CDR2 is SYGVNS. As DNA, the CDR3 is TGTGCCAGCAGTGGGGGGTGGTCGGACGAGCAGTACTTC. As protein: CASSGGWSDEQYF.

The genes are TRBV10-3 and TRBJ2-1; 9 positions match TRBD2. In germline, CDR1 is ENHRY, CDR2 SYGVKD. J lost 6 bases, V lost 9 bases, and 0 bases had no gene match. The CDR3 totals 11 residues. CDR3 region: CAMTSGNEQFF. As DNA, the CDR3 is TGTGCCATGACTAGCGGCAATGAGCAGTTCTTC.

The chain has TRBV10-1 and TRBJ1-1, with no clear D. Germline V gives CDR1 WNHNN, CDR2 SYGVQD (reference sequence). V was shortened by 8 bases and J by 2 bases, with 12 bases between the two germline ends. The CDR3 is made up of 13 amino acids. Here the CDR3 reads CASQIGLNTEAFF. CDR3 nucleotides: TGCGCCAGCCAGATCGGGTTAAACACTGAAGCTTTCTTT.

The chain employs TRBV7-3 and TRBJ2-7; possibly TRBD2 for D (7 bases). CDR1 SGHTA and CDR2 FQGTGA come from the germline V gene. Trimming stripped 0 bases from V and 3 bases from J, with 12 bases between. The CDR3 is 15 residues long. The CDR3 DNA follows: TGTGCCAGCAGCTTAACGGGAGGGGGGCTCTACGAGCAGTACTTC. It yields the protein CASSLTGGGLYEQYF.

The chain joins TRBV6-2 or TRBV6-3 to TRBJ1-1, with 8 bases fitting TRBD1. J lost 5 bases, V lost 6 bases, and 8 bases had no gene match. This CDR3 contains 14 residues. Germline loops: CDR1 MNHEY, CDR2 SVGEGT. The CDR3 loop is CASSYDRGITEAFF. DNA for the CDR3: TGTGCCAGCAGCTATGACAGGGGAATAACTGAAGCTTTCTTT.

The chain uses TRBV14 and TRBJ1-1; 8 nucleotides align to TRBD1. The germline gives CDR1 SGHDN, CDR2 FVKESK. The CDR3 extends over 20 amino acids. V shed 0 bases, J shed 0 bases, and the junction held 15 bases outside the gene matches. The CDR3 DNA sequence: TGTGCCAGCAGCCAAGATACCTCACGAAGGACAGGGTCTTTGAACACTGAAGCTTTCTTT. It specifies CASSQDTSRRTGSLNTEAFF.

This chain connects TRBV14 to TRBJ2-6; weak D call: TRBD2 (6 bases). The germline V gene has CDR1 SGHDN and CDR2 FVKESK. The CDR3 sequence is 16 residues long. V was pared by 1 base and J by 4 bases, with 11 bases between. For the CDR3, the DNA is TGTGCCAGCAGCCAAGTCGGGGGTACGGGGGCCAACGTCCTGACTTTC. Amino acids: CASSQVGGTGANVLTF.

The V and J genes are TRBV24-1 and TRBJ2-3, with 10 bases fitting TRBD2. V dropped 0 bases and J dropped 3; count of bases not matched to a gene: 14. Germline V gene lookup returns CDR1 KGHDR and CDR2 SFDVKD. The CDR3 has 20 amino acids. The CDR3 loop reads CATSDLRSGRAPGETDTQYF. DNA for the CDR3: TGTGCCACCAGTGATTTGCGGAGCGGGAGGGCCCCTGGGGAGACAGATACGCAGTATTTT.

About this clone: The same CDR3 is also encoded by other DNA sequences in this sample. The chain recombines TRBV7-2 with TRBJ2-7; a weak D match, TRBD2 (7 bases). Trimming left V 2 bases short and J 0 bases short, with 11 bases between. The CDR3 contains 15 residues. Germline loops: CDR1 SGHTA, CDR2 FQGNSA. Here the CDR3 reads CASSLRGGSSYEQYF. In DNA form, the CDR3 reads TGTGCCAGCAGCTTACGCGGGGGCAGCTCCTACGAGCAGTACTTC. The entire variable domain, with the rest obtained from reference TRBV7-2 and TRBJ2-7, is as follows: GAGVSQSPSNKVTEKGKDVELRCDPISGHTALYWYRQSLGQGLEFLIYFQGNSAPDKSGLPSDRFSAERTGGSVSTLTIQRTQQEDSAVYLCASSLRGGSSYEQYFGPGTRLTVT.

This chain links TRBV4-1 with TRBJ1-6, with D possibly matching TRBD1 (5 bases). Germline assignment: CDR1 MGHRA and CDR2 YSYEKL. CDR3 length equals 16 residues. The V and J ends lost 4 bases and 4 bases respectively, with 14 bases between them. CDR3 DNA sequence: TGCGCCAGCAGCCCCTATTCCAGGGTGTATAATTCACCCCTCCACTTT. Translation gives CASSPYSRVYNSPLHF.

This chain joins TRBV2 and TRBJ2-7; 7 positions agree with TRBD1. The trim removed 6 bases at V and 7 bases at J, leaving 9 bases unmatched. CDR1 is SNHLY and CDR2 is FYNNEI in the germline V gene. CDR3 length equals 13 residues. DNA of the CDR3: TGTGCCAGCAGATCCGGGACAGTAGTTGAGCAGTACTTC. Protein: CASRSGTVVEQYF. The full variable domain, with the rest looked up from reference TRBV2 and TRBJ2-7, is EPEVTQTPSHQVTQMGQEVILRCVPISNHLYFYWYRQILGQKVEFLVSFYNNEISEKSEIFDDQFSVERPDGSNFTLKIRSTKLEDSAMYFCASRSGTVVEQYFGPGTRLTVT.

V usage is TRBV11-2 and J usage is TRBJ2-3; no firm D call. With 5 bases removed from V and 3 bases from J, the gap between germline ends came to 12 bases. The length of the CDR3 is 14 residues. Germline-derived CDR1 and CDR2 are SGHAT and FQNNGV. The CDR3 loop reads CASSPTVGTDTQYF. CDR3 in DNA: TGTGCCAGCAGCCCCACGGTGGGGACAGATACGCAGTATTTT.